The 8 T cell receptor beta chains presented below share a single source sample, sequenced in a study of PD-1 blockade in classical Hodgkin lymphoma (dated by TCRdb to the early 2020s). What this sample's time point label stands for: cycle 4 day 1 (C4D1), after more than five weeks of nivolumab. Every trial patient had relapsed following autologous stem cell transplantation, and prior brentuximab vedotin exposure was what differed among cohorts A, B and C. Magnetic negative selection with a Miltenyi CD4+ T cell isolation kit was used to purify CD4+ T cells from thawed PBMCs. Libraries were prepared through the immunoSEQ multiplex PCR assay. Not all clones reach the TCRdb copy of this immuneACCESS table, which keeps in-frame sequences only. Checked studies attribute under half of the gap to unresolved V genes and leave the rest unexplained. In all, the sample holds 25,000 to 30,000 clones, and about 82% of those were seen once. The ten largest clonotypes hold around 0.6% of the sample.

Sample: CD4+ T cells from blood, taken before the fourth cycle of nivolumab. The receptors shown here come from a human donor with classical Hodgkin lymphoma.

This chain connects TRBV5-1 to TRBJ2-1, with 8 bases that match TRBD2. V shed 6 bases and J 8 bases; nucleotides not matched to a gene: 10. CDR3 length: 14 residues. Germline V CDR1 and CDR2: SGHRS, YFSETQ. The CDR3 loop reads CASTGGGRVDEQFF. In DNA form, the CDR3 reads TGCGCCAGCACCGGGGGGGGCCGTGTTGATGAGCAGTTCTTC.

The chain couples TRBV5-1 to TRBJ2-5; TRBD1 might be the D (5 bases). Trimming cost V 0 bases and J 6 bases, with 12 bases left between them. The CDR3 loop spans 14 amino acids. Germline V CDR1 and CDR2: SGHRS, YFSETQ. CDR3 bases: TGCGCCAGCAGCTTGGAGGGGTTGGTCAAGACCCAGTACTTC. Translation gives CASSLEGLVKTQYF.

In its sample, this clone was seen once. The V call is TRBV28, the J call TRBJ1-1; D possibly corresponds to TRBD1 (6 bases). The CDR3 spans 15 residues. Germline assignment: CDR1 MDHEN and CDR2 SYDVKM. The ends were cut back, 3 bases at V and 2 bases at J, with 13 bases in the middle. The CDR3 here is CASSFSRGANTEAFF. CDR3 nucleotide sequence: TGTGCCAGCAGTTTCAGTAGGGGGGCAAACACTGAAGCTTTCTTT.

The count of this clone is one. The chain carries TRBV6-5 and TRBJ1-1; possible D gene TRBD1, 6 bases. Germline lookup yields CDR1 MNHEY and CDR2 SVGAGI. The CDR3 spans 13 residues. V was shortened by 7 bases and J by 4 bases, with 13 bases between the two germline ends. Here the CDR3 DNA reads TGTGCCAGCAACACAGGGTCGGTCACTGAAGCTTTCTTT. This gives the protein CASNTGSVTEAFF.

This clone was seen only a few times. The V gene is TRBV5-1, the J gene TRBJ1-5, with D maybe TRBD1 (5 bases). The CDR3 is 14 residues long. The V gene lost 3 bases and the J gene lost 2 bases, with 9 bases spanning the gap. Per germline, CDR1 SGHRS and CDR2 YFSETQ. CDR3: CASSSQGGNQPQHF. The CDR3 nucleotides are TGCGCCAGCAGCTCCCAGGGAGGCAATCAGCCCCAGCATTTT.

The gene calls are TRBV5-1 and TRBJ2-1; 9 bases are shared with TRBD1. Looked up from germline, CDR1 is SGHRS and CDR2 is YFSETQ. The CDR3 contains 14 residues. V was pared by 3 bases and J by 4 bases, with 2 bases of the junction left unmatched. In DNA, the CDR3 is TGCGCCAGCAGCTCGGGACAGGGTTACAATGAGCAGTTCTTC. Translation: CASSSGQGYNEQFF. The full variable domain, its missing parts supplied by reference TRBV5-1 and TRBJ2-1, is KAGVTQTPRYLIKTRGQQVTLSCSPISGHRSVSWYQQTPGQGLQFLFEYFSETQRNKGNFPGRFSGRQFSNSRSEMNVSTLELGDSALYLCASSSGQGYNEQFFGPGTRLTVL.

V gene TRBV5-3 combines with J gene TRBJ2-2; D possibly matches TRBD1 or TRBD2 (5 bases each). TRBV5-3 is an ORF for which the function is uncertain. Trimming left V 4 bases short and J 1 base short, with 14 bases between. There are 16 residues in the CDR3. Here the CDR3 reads CARSPTWDGNTGELFF. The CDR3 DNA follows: TGTGCCAGAAGCCCAACTTGGGACGGGAACACCGGGGAGCTGTTTTTT.

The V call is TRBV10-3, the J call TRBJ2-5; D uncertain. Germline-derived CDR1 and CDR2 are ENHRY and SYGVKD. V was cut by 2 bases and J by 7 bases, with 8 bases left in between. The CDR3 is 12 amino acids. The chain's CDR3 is CAISEDSRTQYF. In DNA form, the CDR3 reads TGTGCCATCAGTGAGGATTCGAGGACCCAGTACTTC.